The source of this T cell receptor beta chain is a study of Graves' ophthalmopathy and Graves' hyperthyroidism (dated by TCRdb to the late 2010s). About the full investigation: Hyperthyroidism was defined as stable when no progression to ophthalmopathy occurred within 18 months of follow-up. TCR beta repertoire signatures were used to distinguish Graves' ophthalmopathy from Graves' hyperthyroidism and to predict progression to ophthalmopathy. In total, 135 blood samples were TCR-sequenced: some 40 ophthalmopathy, around 75 hyperthyroidism and some 17 hyperthyroidism-to-ophthalmopathy patients. To explore V-J signatures distinguishing ophthalmopathy from hyperthyroidism, a discovery set of about a hundred patients (fewer than 45 ophthalmopathy, some 57 stable hyperthyroidism) was enrolled. An independent validation cohort was composed of 18 hyperthyroidism patients and over 15 patients who later progressed from hyperthyroidism to ophthalmopathy. In more than five hyperthyroidism patients, the T-cell repertoires found in thyroid tissue were compared with those found in blood. Once sampling was done, hyperthyroidism patients were given methimazole at a starting dose of 30 mg daily, while ophthalmopathy patients were given high-dose intravenous methylprednisolone.

Hyperthyroidism patients were newly diagnosed, were aged 18 to 65 years, and had a disease duration under 2 months. Patients with other autoimmune diseases, uncontrolled infections, pregnancy or lactation were excluded. Diagnosis was based on clinical symptoms, serum thyroxine, TRAb, thyroid ultrasound and orbital computed tomography. Total RNA was extracted with Trizol reagent and quality-checked on an Agilent 2100 Bioanalyzer. Beyond this particular receptor, the publication reports: In cross-validation, the 13-signature model distinguished ophthalmopathy from stable hyperthyroidism with around 90% sensitivity and around 83% specificity, while in the test set the corresponding values were roughly 80% and 75%. Most expanded thyroid clonotypes with frequency above 0.001 were also detected in blood, suggesting blood repertoires may reflect the thyroid immune response. No statistical method was used to predetermine the sample size, and group allocation was not hidden from the investigators. In validation, the model predicted ophthalmopathy progression with about 70% sensitivity and roughly 72% specificity; some 13 predicted patients were CT-confirmed with GO in a median of 6.5 months.

This clonotype was detected a few times. Its antigen remains undetermined. Base quality data are lacking; no much larger clone is found one base away. For repertoire sequencing, TCR beta CDR3 regions were amplified from RNA transcripts. A first-round RT-PCR used HTBI primers with the Qiagen OneStep RT-PCR kit, followed by a second-round multiplex PCR, size selection and purification. Sequencing of the libraries was carried out on an Illumina HiSeq2000 in paired-end mode with 100 bp reads. Per the source publication's procedure: Reads were processed with SOAPnuke, discarding reads with adapters, uncalled bases, mean Phred below 15, or no exact constant-primer or identifier match. COPE v1.2.5 was used to merge the high-quality paired reads. Clonotypes were defined as unique nucleotide sequences and were aligned to IMGT TRB V, D and J references using MiTCR v1.1. Analysis was restricted to V-J combinations with a frequency above 0.0001, which covered just over 98% of repertoires. For each V-J combination, a TCR clonal expansion and chaos score was defined as F50 clonal expansion divided by the chaos observed in the TCRdist matrix. Welch's t-statistics and random forest were used to reduce the features to some 13 V-J combinations, which were then used as input to a naive Bayes classifier. Thyroid-blood repertoire similarity was quantified with the Morisita-Horn index. TCRdb reprocessing: public reads trimmed at Q25 with fastp, clones called with MiXCR, in-frame beta chains kept. For every CDR3 protein sequence, its rows merge into one entry that carries the most common genes and DNA. The V and J calls were determined by TCRdb, not by the authors. This sample is represented by a few hundred thousand distinct CDR3 sequences; roughly 39% of them were singletons. The ten top clones hold about 4% of the sample.

Including the terminal cysteine and phenylalanine, the CDR3 comprises 15 residues. Only CDR3 DNA remains: 45 bases, in frame from the first base. Looking up the germline V gene yields CDR1 SNHLY and CDR2 FYNNEI. Compared with germline, V lacks 1 base and J lacks 7 bases; bases without a gene match: 8. Sequenced sample: peripheral blood or thyroid tissue (not recorded which). This clonotype was sampled from an adult man with Graves' hyperthyroidism. The chain is made from TRBV2 and TRBJ2-5; 8 central nucleotides agree with TRBD1. The CDR3 here reads CASSEGSRGRVTQYF. The DNA sequence is TGTGCCAGCAGTGAAGGATCCAGGGGGCGCGTGACCCAGTACTTC.